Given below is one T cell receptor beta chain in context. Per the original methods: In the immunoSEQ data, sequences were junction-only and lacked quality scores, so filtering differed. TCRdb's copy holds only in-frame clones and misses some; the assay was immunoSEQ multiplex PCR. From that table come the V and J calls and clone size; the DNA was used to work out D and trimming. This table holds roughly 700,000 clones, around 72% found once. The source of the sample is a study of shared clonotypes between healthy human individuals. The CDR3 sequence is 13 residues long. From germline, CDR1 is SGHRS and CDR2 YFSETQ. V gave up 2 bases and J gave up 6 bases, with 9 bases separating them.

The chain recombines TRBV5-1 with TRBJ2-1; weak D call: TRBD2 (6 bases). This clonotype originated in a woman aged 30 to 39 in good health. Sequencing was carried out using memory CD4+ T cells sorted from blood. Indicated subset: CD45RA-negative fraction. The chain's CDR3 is CASSFGGINEQFF. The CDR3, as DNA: TGCGCCAGCAGCTTCGGAGGGATCAATGAGCAGTTCTTC.